This T cell receptor beta chain came from a study of T cell clones after liver transplantation (dated by TCRdb to about 2019). With regard to the full study: The samples were obtained from ITN030ST, a randomized trial that attempted immunosuppression withdrawal within 2 years after liver transplantation. After a pre-transplant mixed lymphocyte reaction, TCRbeta sequencing was used to pinpoint donor-reactive T cell clones, which were subsequently tracked in post-transplant blood. As an antigen-independent comparator for the donor-reactive sequences, third party-reactive TCRbeta sequences from pre-transplant MLRs were identified as well. Three of the eight recipients were HCV-positive; the others were transplanted for non-autoimmune, non-viral indications. No induction therapy was given to the subjects, and standard immunosuppression was administered until randomization at 12-24 months post-transplant. Tolerance was defined as complete withdrawal of immunosuppression for at least one year without a rise in liver enzymes beyond twice the upper limit of normal. Blood samples were taken pre-transplant, pre-randomization before withdrawal, and post-randomization after full withdrawal or failed withdrawal. A cohort of 8 liver transplant recipients was studied, of whom 3 were classified as tolerant and 5 as non-tolerant. The paper's findings and limits, for the study overall: When repertoire turnover was accounted for, significantly reduced detection of donor-reactive sequences was found in 7 of 8 subjects for CD4 and in 8 of 8 subjects for CD8. Low numbers of available donor cells limited the measurable donor-reactive repertoire in two subjects. Without allograft tissue specimens, donor-reactive T cells may have migrated into the graft rather than being deleted. The conclusions were preliminary, being limited by small, heterogeneous patient numbers and by non-standardized post-transplant time points. Circulating donor-reactive CD4 TCRbeta sequences fell significantly post-transplant in most of the 8 subjects, irrespective of tolerance or HCV status. A greater decline was seen for donor-reactive sequences than for third party-reactive sequences, suggesting partial antigen-specific deletion unrelated to withdrawal success.

On this clone itself: The target of this receptor is not known. A junction boundary mismatches the germline segment, possibly from a read error.

Reading the label with the study, this specimen's time point is: pre-transplant. Thawed unstimulated PBMCs were stained for CD3, CD4 and CD8 and FACS-sorted into CD3+CD4+ and CD3+CD8+ populations. Randomization to immunosuppression withdrawal applied to every one of the 8 studied subjects. The Qiagen DNeasy Blood and Tissue Kit was used for genomic DNA isolation. Frozen genomic DNA underwent high-throughput TCRbeta CDR3 sequencing by immunoSEQ, including PCR amplification, mapping, bias correction and internal controls. As for the authors' bioinformatics: Productive rearrangements were kept, and unique TCRbeta sequences were defined by CDR3 nucleotide sequence plus V and J gene. Donor-reactive sequences required at least 5-fold expansion in CFSE-low cells versus unstimulated pre-transplant cells and at least 0.01% frequency. Minimum frequency thresholds were set for each subject on the basis of the unstimulated sample with the lowest template count, so that a detection power of at least 90% was ensured. Jensen-Shannon divergence between the top 1000 TCRbeta sequences post-transplant and pre-transplant was used to measure repertoire turnover. Two-sided Fisher's exact tests were used to test for changes in how often donor-reactive sequences were detected. TCRdb retrieved this table from immuneACCESS and kept in-frame rearrangements only. Not all clones are present; in checked studies, unresolved V genes account for under half, and no reason is known for the remainder. V, J and clone size are those of that table, while D and trimming were read from the DNA. The sample includes about 53,000 clones, with about four fifths observed a single time. The ten largest make up over 7% of the sample.

In the germline V gene, CDR1 corresponds to SQVTM and CDR2 to ANQGSEA. Including the terminal cysteine and phenylalanine, the CDR3 comprises 11 residues. Of the read, only the CDR3 DNA is kept; its 33 bases are in frame from base 1. The rearranged chain carries TRBV29-1 and TRBJ2-5, with no reliable assignment of the D segment. Specimen: CD4+ T cells from blood, collected before liver transplant. This sequence originates from a human donor who received a liver transplant. This receptor carries the CDR3 CSAETQETQYF. The sequenced DNA is TGCAGCGCTGAAACGCAAGAGACCCAGTACTTC.